The next 15 T cell receptor beta chains were all read from a single sample in a study of regulatory T cells in long-lasting Graves disease (dated by TCRdb to the early 2020s). The sample's time point, from its label and the paper: newly diagnosed GD, antithyroid drugs for less than 3 months. RNA was extracted from PBMCs in TRIzol for both TCR sequencing and RNA sequencing. To prepare the library, multiplex PCR was applied. For sequencing, an Illumina HiSeq 4000 was employed. iRepertoire HTBI primers and Arm-PCR amplification of CDR3 regions were used to construct TCR beta libraries. TCRdb trimmed public reads at Q25 via fastp, called clones via MiXCR and kept in-frame beta chains. Identical CDR3 protein sequences are pooled into one entry, listed with their most common genes and DNA. In all, the sample holds 350,000 to 400,000 distinct CDR3 sequences, and about 14% of those were seen once. 20% to 25% of the sample lies in the top ten.

The sample here was peripheral blood mononuclear cells (PBMCs), taken at new diagnosis, from a patient treated with antithyroid drugs. These TCRs come from a female donor with Graves disease.

In its sample, this clonotype was seen a few times. The J gene is TRBJ2-1, the V gene TRBV10-3, with TRBD1 matching 10 bases. The CDR3 covers 15 residues. Germline V gene lookup returns CDR1 ENHRY and CDR2 SYGVKD. Unmatched junction bases numbered 10, after V lost 6 bases and J lost 8 bases. CDR3 amino acids: CAISPGTGVKDEQFF. In DNA form, the CDR3 reads TGTGCCATCAGCCCCGGGACAGGGGTGAAGGATGAGCAGTTCTTC.

In this sample, this clonotype turned up many times. The chain links TRBV7-9 to TRBJ2-1; possible D gene TRBD1, 7 bases. The germline gives CDR1 SEHNR, CDR2 FQNEAQ (reference sequence). Trimming took 1 base from V and 8 from J, leaving 18 bases between them. CDR3 size: 16 residues. The CDR3 is CASSLVSGGLEDEQFF. The CDR3, as DNA: TGTGCCAGCAGCTTAGTCTCAGGGGGGCTAGAGGATGAGCAGTTCTTC. The whole variable domain, remainder taken from reference TRBV7-9 and TRBJ2-1, is DTGVSQNPRHKITKRGQNVTFRCDPISEHNRLYWYRQTLGQGPEFLTYFQNEAQLEKSRLLSDRFSAERPKGSFSTLEIQRTEQGDSAMYLCASSLVSGGLEDEQFFGPGTRLTVL.

This clonotype was counted only a few times. In DNA, the CDR3 is TGCGCCAGCAGTGAGTCAACCGGGGCAGGGAAAAAGGAGACCCAGTACTTC. It yields the protein CASSESTGAGKKETQYF. The V and J genes are TRBV10-1 and TRBJ2-5; D possibly uses TRBD1 or TRBD2 (5 bases each). Germline CDR1 WNHNN, CDR2 SYGVQD (reference sequence). This CDR3 is 17 amino acids long. The V end was cut by 0 bases, the J end by 5 bases, with 19 bases between.

This clonotype was counted between two and nine times. V gene TRBV6-2 or TRBV6-3 combines with J gene TRBJ1-5; D is unresolved. The germline V gene has CDR1 MNHEY and CDR2 SVGEGT. V was shortened by 5 bases and J by 0 bases, with 14 bases between the two germline ends. This CDR3 has 16 amino acids. The CDR3 DNA reads TGTGCCAGCAGTGAACGGGCTTTTTTTAGCAATCAGCCCCAGCATTTT. Its translation is CASSERAFFSNQPQHF.

This clonotype was counted ten times or more. The gene calls are TRBV20-1 and TRBJ2-3; tentatively, D is TRBD2 (5 bases). V lost 3 bases, J lost 6 bases, and 7 bases lay in between. CDR3 size: 11 residues. CDR1 is DFQATT, CDR2 SNEGSKA, per germline (reference sequence). The CDR3, as DNA: TGCAGTGCTAGGGACTTGGATACGCAGTATTTT. It codes for CSARDLDTQYF.

This chain uses TRBV4-3 with TRBJ2-7, with D possibly being TRBD1 (6 bases). CDR1 is LGHNA and CDR2 is YSLEER in the germline V gene. This CDR3 contains 18 residues. Between the trimmed V and J ends, which lost 2 bases and 3 bases, there was a span of 23 bases. This CDR3 is CASSQTHNDRPNLYEQYF. Here the CDR3 DNA reads TGCGCCAGCAGCCAAACGCACAATGACAGGCCGAACCTCTACGAGCAGTACTTC.

This clonotype is a singleton in its sample. J is TRBJ1-5 and V is TRBV2; 9 nucleotides align to TRBD1. With V trimmed by 6 bases and J by 3 bases, 9 bases remained unmatched. The germline V gene has CDR1 SNHLY and CDR2 FYNNEI. The CDR3 consists of 16 residues. The CDR3 DNA reads as TGTGCCAGCAGAAGACAGGGGGAAAGGAACAATCAGCCCCAGCATTTT. It yields the protein CASRRQGERNNQPQHF. The full variable domain, with the rest looked up from reference TRBV2 and TRBJ1-5, is EPEVTQTPSHQVTQMGQEVILRCVPISNHLYFYWYRQILGQKVEFLVSFYNNEISEKSEIFDDQFSVERPDGSNFTLKIRSTKLEDSAMYFCASRRQGERNNQPQHFGDGTRLSIL.

There are a few counts of this clonotype. The DNA for the CDR3 is TGTGCCAGTAGTCTTTCCGGGACAGGGGGTATTGAGCAGTTCTTC. Protein sequence: CASSLSGTGGIEQFF. The rearrangement links TRBV19 to TRBJ2-1; TRBD1 agrees at 11 bases. The ends lost 5 bases at V and 9 bases at J; junction bases unmatched: 9. The CDR3 has 15 amino acids. Per the germline V gene, CDR1 is LNHDA and CDR2 is SQIVND (reference sequence).

The DNA for the CDR3 is TGCGCCAGCAGCCAAGTCGCAAGTGGGGTCTACGAGCAGTACTTC. This sequence encodes CASSQVASGVYEQYF. J is TRBJ2-7 and V is TRBV4-1; D is undetermined. V lost 1 base, J lost 3 bases, and 13 bases lay in between. There are 15 residues in the CDR3. Germline values: CDR1 MGHRA, CDR2 YSYEKL.

This clonotype was detected ten times or more. V usage is TRBV7-9 and J usage is TRBJ1-2; TRBD1 might be the D (6 bases). Trimming removed 6 bases from V and 9 bases from J, with 14 bases in between. From germline, CDR1 is SEHNR and CDR2 FQNEAQ (reference sequence). The CDR3 is 12 residues long. The CDR3 sequence is CASSPRDTRYTF. The CDR3 nucleotides read TGTGCCAGCAGTCCAAGGGACACGCGCTACACCTTC.

This clonotype was seen ten or more times. The rearrangement joins TRBV6-1 to TRBJ1-1, with D perhaps TRBD1 (6 bases). Per the germline V gene, CDR1 is MNHNS and CDR2 is SASEGT. The V end lost 0 bases, the J end lost 2 bases, and 25 bases lay between the germline ends. CDR3 length equals 20 residues. The CDR3 loop reads CASSEARRGIIGTRNTEAFF. The DNA of the CDR3 is TGTGCCAGCAGTGAAGCAAGGAGGGGGATTATTGGGACCAGAAACACTGAAGCTTTCTTT.

The J gene is TRBJ2-6, the V gene TRBV19; weak D call: TRBD1 (6 bases). This CDR3 spans 15 amino acids. CDR1 is LNHDA, CDR2 SQIVND, per germline (reference sequence). V lost 7 bases, J lost 3 bases, and 13 bases lay in between. CDR3 coding DNA: TGTGCCAGTAACTCAGGGGTGGATGGGGCCAACGTCCTGACTTTC. It codes for CASNSGVDGANVLTF.

The table lists this clonotype with a few counts. The chain combines TRBV27 with TRBJ2-1; TRBD2 aligns across 11 bases. Germline CDR1 MNHEY, CDR2 SMNVEV (reference sequence). Trimming at V came to 6 bases and at J to 0 bases, leaving 13 bases not matched to a gene. The length of the CDR3 is 19 residues. The CDR3: CASRVAGTSGLPSYNEQFF. CDR3 nucleotides: TGTGCCAGCAGGGTTGCCGGGACTAGCGGATTACCCTCCTACAATGAGCAGTTCTTC.

Ten or more counts support this clonotype. The chain combines TRBV20-1 with TRBJ1-5; D unclear. In germline, CDR1 is DFQATT, CDR2 SNEGSKA (reference sequence). CDR3 length: 12 residues. V was clipped by 3 bases and J by 4 bases, with 7 bases between them. The CDR3: CSARAGNQPQHF. The CDR3 DNA sequence: TGCAGTGCTAGGGCGGGGAATCAGCCCCAGCATTTT.

This clonotype was observed many times. This CDR3 reads CASSLNPRGHEQYF. The CDR3 region has the DNA TGCGCCAGCAGCTTGAACCCAAGGGGACACGAGCAGTACTTC. The chain carries TRBV5-1 and TRBJ2-7; TRBD1 or TRBD2 may be the D gene (5 bases each). Per germline, CDR1 SGHRS and CDR2 YFSETQ. V was clipped by 1 base and J by 5 bases, with 13 bases between them. This CDR3 has 14 residues.